The next 10 T cell receptor beta chains were all read from a single sample in a study of T cell repertoires in cytomegalovirus infection. The antigens for these receptors are not known. Each CDR3 protein gets one entry after TCRdb re-called the reads with MiXCR. The table lists about 920,000 distinct CDR3 sequences, 30% to 40% of them singletons. Specimen: cultured CD8+ T cells from PBMCs, collected from culture after CMV antigen stimulation. Source of these receptors: a human donor in good health (CMV status not recorded). Some clones in this sample may be carry-over from other donors' samples.

This clonotype was observed a handful of times. The genes are TRBV4-2 and TRBJ1-3; 8 nucleotides match TRBD1. Germline V gene sequence: CDR1 LGHNA, CDR2 YNFKEQ. Trimming cost V 1 base and J 3 bases; bases outside gene matches: 8. The CDR3 is made up of 17 amino acids. This CDR3 is CASSQAPGGADGNTIYF. DNA of the CDR3: TGTGCCAGCAGCCAAGCCCCAGGGGGCGCAGATGGAAACACCATATATTTT.

The J gene is TRBJ2-2, the V gene TRBV19, with no clear D. The germline CDR1 and CDR2 sequences are LNHDA and SQIVND (reference sequence). The CDR3 is 16 residues long. The germline V and J ends were trimmed by 4 bases and 6 bases, with 18 bases remaining between them. The CDR3 region is CASSTLTGRRAGELFF. In nucleotides, the CDR3 is TGTGCCAGTAGTACCCTAACGGGCCGTCGCGCCGGGGAGCTGTTTTTT.

In its sample, this clonotype was seen many times. CDR3 loop: CASTSLGTGSDSPLHF. CDR3 nucleotides: TGTGCCAGCACCTCCCTCGGGACAGGGTCGGATTCACCCCTCCACTTT. The rearrangement uses TRBV12-3 or TRBV12-4 and TRBJ1-6; 9 nucleotides align to TRBD1. The V and J ends lost 7 bases and 8 bases, in that order; junction bases with no gene match: 12. CDR3 length: 16 amino acids.

This clonotype was seen a few times. CDR3 region: CASGAGQDNQPQHF. CDR3 nucleotides: TGTGCCAGCGGTGCAGGACAGGACAATCAGCCCCAGCATTTT. V gene TRBV27 combines with J gene TRBJ1-5; 7 nucleotides agree with TRBD1. The V segment lost 8 bases and the J segment 3 bases; nucleotides outside the gene matches: 7. Germline CDR1 and CDR2: MNHEY and SMNVEV (reference sequence). CDR3 length equals 14 residues.

J is TRBJ1-6 and V is TRBV6-1, with 9 bases that match TRBD1. Germline trimming cut 0 bases from V and 4 bases from J; bases unmatched to any gene: 7. This CDR3 has 18 residues. Germline V lookup: CDR1 MNHNS, CDR2 SASEGT. The CDR3 reads CASSEAHTGQGYNSPLHF. In DNA form, the CDR3 reads TGTGCCAGCAGTGAAGCTCATACGGGACAGGGTTATAATTCACCCCTCCACTTT.

In this sample, this clonotype turned up a few times. The rearrangement uses TRBV7-9 and TRBJ2-7; 7 bases are shared with TRBD2. Germline V CDR1 and CDR2: SEHNR, FQNEAQ (reference sequence). The CDR3 length is 13 residues. Here the CDR3 DNA reads TGTGCCAGCAGTTCGACTAGCTCCCACGAGCAGTACGTC. Amino acid sequence: CASSSTSSHEQYV.

In the case of this clonotype: This may arise from a read error, as a much more abundant clone is one base away. The chain links TRBV7-9 to TRBJ2-3, with unresolved D. CDR3 size: 10 residues. Looked up from germline, CDR1 is SEHNR and CDR2 is FQNEAQ (reference sequence). CDR3 amino acids: CVSQGDTQYF. CDR3 in DNA: TGTGTCAGCCAAGGGGATACGCAGTATTTT.

This clonotype came up a few times. The chain recombines TRBV29-1 with TRBJ1-2, with 12 nucleotides matching TRBD1. The CDR3 consists of 14 residues. The V segment lost 5 bases and the J segment 8 bases; nucleotides outside the gene matches: 9. Per the germline V gene, CDR1 is SQVTM and CDR2 is ANQGSEA. The CDR3 nucleotides are TGCAGCGTTCCCACCCGGGACAGGGGGCAAGGCTACACCTTC. Residues: CSVPTRDRGQGYTF.

This clonotype has at least ten counts. The gene calls are TRBV7-2 and TRBJ1-1, with TRBD1 as a possible D gene (5 bases). Trimming cost V 1 base and J 1 base, with 13 bases left between them. In germline, CDR1 is SGHTA, CDR2 FQGNSA. The CDR3 runs to 16 residues. As DNA, the CDR3 is TGTGCCAGCAGCTTAGTTCGGGCAGGGCCGAACACTGAAGCTTTCTTT. Its translation is CASSLVRAGPNTEAFF.

The sample holds one count of this clonotype. J is TRBJ2-1 and V is TRBV5-4; maybe TRBD2 (6 bases). This CDR3 spans 13 amino acids. V lost 6 bases to trimming and J lost 8 bases, with 15 bases between them. From germline, CDR1 is SGHNT and CDR2 YYREEE (reference sequence). This chain's CDR3 is CASKVATGDEQFF. The CDR3 bases are TGTGCCAGCAAGGTGGCAACGGGGGATGAGCAGTTCTTC.